One sample yielded the 5 T cell receptor beta chains listed below, sequenced in a study of blood T cell repertoires in COVID-19. The table came from immunoSEQ multiplex PCR; TCRdb's copy has only in-frame clones and leaves some out. The sample lists about 180,000 clones; around 88% were seen once. The sample taken for sequencing was peripheral blood. The source is a woman aged 25 to 39 with acute or convalescent COVID-19.

This clone was seen only once. The CDR3 is CASSSTSGRNTGELFF. The CDR3 coding sequence is TGTGCCAGCAGCTCCACTAGCGGAAGGAACACCGGGGAGCTGTTTTTT. This sequence joins TRBV28 and TRBJ2-2; TRBD2 matches at 8 bases. Losses at the gene ends were 6 bases for V and 1 base for J; bases not matched to a gene: 7. The CDR3 is 16 residues long. Germline assignment: CDR1 MDHEN and CDR2 SYDVKM.

The V and J genes are TRBV30 and TRBJ2-5; D gene ambiguous. The CDR3 sequence is 16 residues long. The V gene lost 0 bases and the J gene lost 4 bases, with 18 bases spanning the gap. Germline V CDR1 and CDR2: GTSNPN, SVGIG (reference sequence). This CDR3 is CAWSVLSSPGRETQYF. The CDR3 nucleotides read TGTGCCTGGAGTGTACTATCTTCACCCGGCCGAGAGACCCAGTACTTC.

The rearrangement links TRBV28 to TRBJ2-3; D is possibly TRBD1 (6 bases). V shed 11 bases and J shed 2 bases, with 14 bases lying between them. The CDR3 contains 13 residues. Per the germline V gene, CDR1 is MDHEN and CDR2 is SYDVKM. Written as DNA, the CDR3 is TGTGCCTCCTGGGACATGAACACAGATACGCAGTATTTT. Protein product: CASWDMNTDTQYF. The variable domain in full, completed from reference TRBV28 and TRBJ2-3, reads DVKVTQSSRYLVKRTGEKVFLECVQDMDHENMFWYRQDPGLGLRLIYFSYDVKMKEKGDIPEGYSVSREKKERFSLILESASTNQTSMYLCASWDMNTDTQYFGPGTRLTVL.

The chain's CDR3 is CAISDGGAGNQPQHF. Here the CDR3 DNA reads TGTGCCATCAGTGACGGGGGAGCGGGCAATCAGCCCCAGCATTTT. The chain uses TRBV10-3 and TRBJ1-5; TRBD1 might be the D (5 bases). V lost 3 bases and J lost 2, with 11 bases in between. Germline lookup yields CDR1 ENHRY and CDR2 SYGVKD. The CDR3 covers 15 residues.

The chain employs TRBV7-8 and TRBJ1-1, with unresolved D. Germline V gene lookup returns CDR1 SGHVS and CDR2 FQNEAQ. Trimming took 5 bases from V and 1 from J, leaving 11 bases between them. This CDR3 comprises 14 residues. Here the CDR3 DNA reads TGTGCCAGCAGCCCTCAGCCGGGGAACACTGAAGCTTTCTTT. Its translation is CASSPQPGNTEAFF.